This T cell receptor (beta chain) is drawn from a study of T-cell memory formation after mild COVID-19. Study-level information: TCR clustering was largely donor specific.

5'RACE, which relied on constant-segment primers, yielded TCR alpha and TCR beta cDNA libraries carrying sample barcodes and UMIs. TCRdb used MiXCR to reprocess the 5' RACE reads, holding one entry per CDR3 protein. The table records fewer than 300,000 distinct CDR3 sequences, approximately 15% of them present only once. This CDR3 is built from 14 residues. V lost 5 bases and J 6 bases, leaving 14 bases between the germline ends. CDR1 SEHNR and CDR2 FQNEAQ come from the germline V gene (reference sequence). The receptor was derived from a man aged 18-30 years who had mild COVID-19 (a few samples of this study predate the infection). Cell type and time point are not known. J is TRBJ1-5 and V is TRBV7-9, with D tentatively TRBD1 (5 bases). The sequenced material came from PBMCs or a T cell subset sorted from them (not recorded which). The CDR3 DNA sequence: TGTGCCAGCAGCACCGGGGGGGGAGGTCAGCCCCAGCATTTT. Translated: CASSTGGGGQPQHF.